These 12 T cell receptor beta chains came from one sample sequenced in a study of beta chain features in type 1 diabetes. Sequenced material consisted of expressed TCRB transcripts (all of the isolated RNA was reverse transcribed). Sequencing used immunoSEQ multiplex PCR; TCRdb keeps in-frame clones, though not all of them. Of some 500,000 clones in the sample, about an eighth are singletons; the top ten hold around 0.05%. Sequencing was done on a sample of naive CD4+ T cells from blood. Receptors were obtained from a woman younger than 35 in good health.

The chain uses TRBV4-1 and TRBJ1-2; D is unclear. Trimming took off 0 bases at V and 8 bases at J, with 10 bases between the two ends. This CDR3 is 13 amino acids long. Germline V lookup: CDR1 MGHRA, CDR2 YSYEKL. CDR3 sequence (DNA): TGCGCCAGCAGCCAAGATGGTTCGCAGGGCTACACCTTC. It yields the protein CASSQDGSQGYTF.

This clone has more than one count but fewer than ten. The genes are TRBV20-1 and TRBJ1-2; D is unresolved. Trimming cost V 6 bases and J 7 bases, with 9 bases left between them. The germline V gene encodes CDR1 DFQATT and CDR2 SNEGSKA (reference sequence). This CDR3 is 10 amino acids long. The CDR3 DNA sequence: TGCAGTGCGGTCTCCGGTGGCTACACCTTC. Its protein product is CSAVSGGYTF.

The chain links TRBV29-1 to TRBJ1-1, with D possibly matching TRBD1 (5 bases). There are 15 residues in the CDR3. Looked up from germline, CDR1 is SQVTM and CDR2 is ANQGSEA. The V gene lost 4 bases and the J gene lost 5 bases, with 20 bases spanning the gap. CDR3 protein: CSVGRIGARGTEAFF. The CDR3 DNA is TGCAGCGTTGGAAGGATTGGGGCAAGGGGAACTGAAGCTTTCTTT.

V is TRBV5-1 and J is TRBJ2-2; TRBD1 agrees at 8 bases. Trimming took 4 bases from V and 10 from J; bases not matched to a gene: 6. The CDR3 runs 13 residues. The V gene's germline CDR1 is SGHRS and CDR2 YFSETQ. CDR3 protein: CASSPGQGAELFF. The CDR3 bases are TGCGCCAGCAGCCCTGGACAGGGCGCGGAGCTGTTTTTT. Based on the CDR3 plus reference TRBV5-1 and TRBJ2-2, the full variable domain is KAGVTQTPRYLIKTRGQQVTLSCSPISGHRSVSWYQQTPGQGLQFLFEYFSETQRNKGNFPGRFSGRQFSNSRSEMNVSTLELGDSALYLCASSPGQGAELFFGEGSRLTVL.

At least ten counts were recorded for this clone. Other DNA sequences in the same sample also yield this CDR3. The chain couples TRBV10-3 to TRBJ2-5; unclear D gene. V was cut by 3 bases and J by 2 bases, with 1 base left in between. Germline CDR1 and CDR2: ENHRY and SYGVKD. The CDR3 is made up of 11 amino acids. CDR3 nucleotides: TGTGCCATCAGTGAACAAGAGACCCAGTACTTC. Encoded protein: CAISEQETQYF.

There are many counts of this clone. The rearrangement uses TRBV29-1 and TRBJ2-4; D is unclear. V lost 5 bases and J 8 bases, leaving 10 bases between the germline ends. This CDR3 region has 11 residues. CDR1 SQVTM and CDR2 ANQGSEA come from the germline V gene. In nucleotides, the CDR3 is TGCAGCGTTACGTCCCCGGACATTCAGTACTTC. Translated: CSVTSPDIQYF.

This clone has a handful of counts. The J gene is TRBJ2-1, the V gene TRBV19, with D unclear. The germline V gene encodes CDR1 LNHDA and CDR2 SQIVND (reference sequence). The CDR3 is 12 residues long. Trimming pared 3 bases from V and 9 bases from J, leaving 9 bases between. CDR3 sequence: CASSIQLGEQFF. CDR3 coding DNA: TGTGCCAGTAGTATTCAGCTCGGTGAGCAGTTCTTC.

The genes are TRBV2 and TRBJ1-1, with D perhaps matching TRBD1 (6 bases). With 7 bases removed from V and 1 base from J, the gap between germline ends came to 13 bases. CDR1 and CDR2 from the germline V gene are SNHLY and FYNNEI. The CDR3 runs to 14 residues. The CDR3 sequence is CASNYRVGNTEAFF. DNA of the CDR3: TGTGCCAGCAACTACAGGGTCGGGAACACTGAAGCTTTCTTT.

This clone was detected only a few times. The chain couples TRBV2 to TRBJ2-5, with unresolved D. Looked up from germline, CDR1 is SNHLY and CDR2 is FYNNEI. Between the trimmed V and J ends, which lost 5 bases and 5 bases, there was a span of 6 bases. The length of the CDR3 is 11 residues. CDR3 sequence reads: CASSLAETQYF. CDR3 DNA sequence: TGTGCCAGCAGTTTGGCCGAGACCCAGTACTTC.

This clone is a singleton in its sample. The chain combines TRBV5-1 with TRBJ2-1; D unclear. Germline CDR1 reads SGHRS; CDR2 reads YFSETQ. The CDR3 covers 16 residues. V was cut by 1 base and J by 5 bases, with 16 bases left in between. CDR3 sequence (DNA): TGCGCCAGCAGCTTGCCTCCTATGGGGTCTCACAATGAGCAGTTCTTC. This sequence encodes CASSLPPMGSHNEQFF.

The chain employs TRBV27 and TRBJ2-7; tentative D call: TRBD2 (6 bases). The CDR3 has 15 amino acids. Trimming shortened V by 5 bases and J by 4 bases, and 18 bases separated the two germline ends. Germline V gene data show CDR1 as MNHEY and CDR2 as SMNVEV (reference sequence). CDR3 region: CASSASGGGPYEQYF. As DNA, the CDR3 is TGTGCCAGCAGTGCCTCCGGGGGAGGCCCGTACGAGCAGTACTTC.

The genes are TRBV7-3 and TRBJ1-1; D is uncertain. V dropped 4 bases and J dropped 1 base, with 7 bases sitting between them. This CDR3 has 13 amino acids. Germline-derived CDR1 and CDR2 are SGHTA and FQGTGA. The chain's CDR3 is CASSSGPNTEAFF. CDR3 sequence (DNA): TGTGCCAGCAGCTCGGGCCCGAACACTGAAGCTTTCTTT.